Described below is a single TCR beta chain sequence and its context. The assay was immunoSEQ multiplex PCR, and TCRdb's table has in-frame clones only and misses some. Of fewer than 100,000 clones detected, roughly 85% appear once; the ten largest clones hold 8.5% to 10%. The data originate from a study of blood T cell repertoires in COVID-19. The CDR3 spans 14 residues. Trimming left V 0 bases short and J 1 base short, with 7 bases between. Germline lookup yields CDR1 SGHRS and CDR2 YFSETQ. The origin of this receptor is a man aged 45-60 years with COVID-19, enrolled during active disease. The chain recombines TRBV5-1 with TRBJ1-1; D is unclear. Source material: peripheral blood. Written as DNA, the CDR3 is TGCGCCAGCAGCTTGGGAGGAAAGAACACTGAAGCTTTCTTT. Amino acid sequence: CASSLGGKNTEAFF.